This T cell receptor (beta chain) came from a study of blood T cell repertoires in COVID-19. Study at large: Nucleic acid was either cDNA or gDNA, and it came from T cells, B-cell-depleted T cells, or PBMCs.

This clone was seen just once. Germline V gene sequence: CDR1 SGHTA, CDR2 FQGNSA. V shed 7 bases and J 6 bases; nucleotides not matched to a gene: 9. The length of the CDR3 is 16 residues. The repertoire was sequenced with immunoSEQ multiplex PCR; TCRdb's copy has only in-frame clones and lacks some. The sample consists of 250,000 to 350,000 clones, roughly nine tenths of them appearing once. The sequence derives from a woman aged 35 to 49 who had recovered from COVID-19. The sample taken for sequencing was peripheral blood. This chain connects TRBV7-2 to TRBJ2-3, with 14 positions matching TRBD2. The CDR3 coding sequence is TGTGCCAGCATCACCGGGACTAGCGGGAGCGGGGATACGCAGTATTTT. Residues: CASITGTSGSGDTQYF.